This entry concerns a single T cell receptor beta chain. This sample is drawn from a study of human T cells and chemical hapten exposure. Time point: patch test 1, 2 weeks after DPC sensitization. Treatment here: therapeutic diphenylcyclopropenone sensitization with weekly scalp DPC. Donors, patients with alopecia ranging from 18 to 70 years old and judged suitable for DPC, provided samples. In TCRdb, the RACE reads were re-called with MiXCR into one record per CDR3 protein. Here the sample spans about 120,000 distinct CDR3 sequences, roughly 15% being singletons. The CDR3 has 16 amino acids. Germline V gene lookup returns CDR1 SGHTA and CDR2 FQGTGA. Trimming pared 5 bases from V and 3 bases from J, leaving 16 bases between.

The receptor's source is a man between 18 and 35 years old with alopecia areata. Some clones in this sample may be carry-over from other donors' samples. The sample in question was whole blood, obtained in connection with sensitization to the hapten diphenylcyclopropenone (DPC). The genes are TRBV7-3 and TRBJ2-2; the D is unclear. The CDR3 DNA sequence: TGTGCCAGCAGCCCAAGACGGCGGCGAGACACCGGGGAGCTGTTTTTT. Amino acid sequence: CASSPRRRRDTGELFF.